This T cell receptor beta chain was observed in a study of shared clonotypes between healthy human individuals. Study-level points and caveats: Despite large depth, rarefaction showed incomplete sorted-subset sequencing.

Donors included only healthy HIV-negative adults lacking recent acute infections or vaccinations. The V end was cut by 5 bases, the J end by 1 base, with 11 bases between. This CDR3 is built from 14 residues. Germline lookup yields CDR1 SGHRS and CDR2 YFSETQ. The material for each subset, its genomic DNA, was split evenly across several immunoSEQ plates. In the original analysis: In the immunoSEQ data, sequences were junction-only and lacked quality scores, so filtering differed. TCRdb keeps only in-frame clones here, not all; method: immunoSEQ multiplex PCR. V and J calls plus clone size are reproduced from that table; the DNA served to infer D and trimming. The sample has approximately 740,000 clones, 74% seen once. This clone was detected only once. No antigen is known for it.

The sequencing sample was made of memory CD4+ T cells sorted from blood. Subset specified: CD45RA-negative fraction. The receptor comes from a young woman in good health. The chain combines TRBV5-1 with TRBJ2-3; TRBD1 might be the D (5 bases). The CDR3 sequence: CASRAGIGTDTQYF. The DNA for the CDR3 is TGCGCCAGCAGGGCAGGGATCGGCACAGATACGCAGTATTTT.